These T cell receptor beta chains were read from a single sample in a study of cytomegalovirus exposure and HLA in healthy donors. Data came from immunoSEQ multiplex PCR; TCRdb stores just in-frame clones and leaves some out. The profile shows 150,000 to 200,000 clones, over 60% of them singletons. Sequenced material: PBMCs. These receptors all stem from a girl aged 10 to 17 in good health and CMV-seronegative. Each CDR3 is given with its conserved first and last residue. D genes are given only for firm matches. Clone size is stated in some rows and not others, as once, few, many or a class when expanded.

d_gene	abundance	j_gene	v_gene	CDR3aa	CDR3nt
TRBD1	once	TRBJ2-7	TRBV6-1	CASSATGTGYEQYF	TGTGCCAGCAGCGCGACGGGGACAGGCTACGAGCAGTACTTC
TRBD1	NA	TRBJ2-3	TRBV6-5	CASRRTGTRDTQYF	TGTGCCAGCAGAAGGACAGGCACGCGGGATACGCAGTATTTT
TRBD1	once	TRBJ1-6	TRBV30	CAWNRGRTAGHNSPLHF	TGTGCCTGGAACAGGGGGCGCACCGCTGGACATAATTCACCCCTCCACTTT
TRBD1	NA	TRBJ2-2	TRBV6-4	CASSPETGETGELFF	TGTGCCAGCAGCCCTGAGACAGGGGAAACCGGGGAGCTGTTTTTT
NA	few	TRBJ1-1	TRBV6-5	CASSYPGGTEAFF	TGTGCCAGCAGTTACCCCGGGGGGACTGAAGCTTTCTTT
NA	once	TRBJ1-1	TRBV5-6	CASSADRAVTEAFF	TGTGCCAGCAGCGCCGACAGAGCAGTTACTGAAGCTTTCTTT
NA	NA	TRBJ2-3	TRBV6-1	CASSEAEGASTDTQYF	TGTGCCAGCAGTGAAGCGGAAGGGGCCAGCACAGATACGCAGTATTTT
NA	NA	TRBJ1-1	TRBV7-9	CASSPPGTTEAFF	TGTGCCAGCAGCCCCCCAGGTACCACTGAAGCTTTCTTT
TRBD1	NA	TRBJ2-5	TRBV11-3	CASSPSGTGEAETQYF	TGTGCCAGCAGCCCCTCCGGGACAGGGGAAGCAGAGACCCAGTACTTC
TRBD2	NA	TRBJ2-1	TRBV5-3	CARSSLAVPNEQFF	TGTGCCAGAAGCTCACTAGCGGTGCCCAATGAGCAGTTCTTC
NA	NA	TRBJ2-1	TRBV7-8	CASKIRGLNEQFF	TGTGCCAGCAAGATAAGGGGTCTCAATGAGCAGTTCTTC
TRBD1	once	TRBJ1-1	TRBV5-4	CASSSGGLRNTEAFF	TGTGCCAGCAGCTCAGGGGGCTTAAGGAACACTGAAGCTTTCTTT
NA	NA	TRBJ2-6	TRBV29-1	CSAESGANVLTF	TGCAGCGCGGAGTCTGGGGCCAACGTCCTGACTTTC
NA	NA	TRBJ1-2	TRBV7-3	CASSLQRAVGYTF	TGTGCCAGCAGCTTACAGAGGGCCGTCGGCTACACCTTC
NA	NA	TRBJ2-7	TRBV5-1	CASSLGWGRNEQYF	TGCGCCAGCAGCTTGGGCTGGGGGCGGAACGAGCAGTACTTC
NA	NA	TRBJ2-5	TRBV29-1	CSGGRGDKETQYF	TGCAGCGGGGGCAGGGGAGACAAAGAGACCCAGTACTTC
TRBD1	once	TRBJ2-7	TRBV7-7	CASSPSTGQGGSYEQYF	TGTGCTAGCAGCCCATCTACAGGACAGGGAGGTTCCTACGAGCAGTACTTC
NA	NA	TRBJ2-3	TRBV6-6	CASSYSGLSSTDTQYF	TGTGCCAGCAGTTACTCTGGGCTGTCTAGCACAGATACGCAGTATTTT
NA	NA	TRBJ1-1	TRBV5-1	CASSLDWGGTEAFF	TGCGCCAGCAGCTTGGATTGGGGGGGAACTGAAGCTTTCTTT
NA	NA	TRBJ2-5	TRBV5-1	CASSDSETQYF	TGCGCCAGCAGCGACTCAGAGACCCAGTACTTC
NA	NA	TRBJ1-5	TRBV4-1	CASSQARGRDQPQHF	TGCGCCAGCAGCCAAGCTAGGGGGAGGGATCAGCCCCAGCATTTT
NA	NA	TRBJ1-5	TRBV11-2	CASSLVTPRVYSNQPQHF	TGTGCCAGCAGCTTAGTCACCCCACGGGTCTATAGCAATCAGCCCCAGCATTTT
NA	once	TRBJ1-3	TRBV19	CASSTQGRPGHLLRPGNTIYF	TGTGCCAGTAGCACCCAGGGAAGGCCGGGACACCTCCTTCGACCGGGAAACACCATATATTTT
NA	NA	TRBJ1-5	TRBV2	CASSEEIAGAQQPQHF	TGTGCCAGCAGTGAAGAAATCGCAGGGGCGCAGCAGCCCCAGCATTTT
TRBD2	NA	TRBJ2-5	TRBV2	CASSGTSGGEETQYF	TGTGCCAGCAGTGGGACTAGCGGGGGCGAAGAGACCCAGTACTTC
TRBD1	few	TRBJ1-4	TRBV4-1	CASSQDHGTGGNEKLFF	TGCGCCAGCAGCCAAGATCACGGGACAGGTGGTAATGAAAAACTGTTTTTT
TRBD1	NA	TRBJ2-1	TRBV5-5	CASSVRQGYNEQFF	TGTGCCAGCAGCGTTCGACAGGGCTACAATGAGCAGTTCTTC
NA	NA	TRBJ1-2	TRBV7-9	CASNIYGAGGWDYGYTF	TGTGCCAGCAACATTTACGGGGCGGGAGGTTGGGACTATGGCTACACCTTC
NA	NA	TRBJ1-1	TRBV19	CASSMGLPTNTEAFF	TGTGCCAGTAGTATGGGGCTTCCGACGAACACTGAAGCTTTCTTT
NA	once	TRBJ2-3	TRBV5-1	CASSPQGTDTQYF	TGCGCCAGCAGCCCACAGGGTACAGATACGCAGTATTTT
NA	few	TRBJ1-1	TRBV7-9	CASSLRDGDTEAFF	TGTGCCAGCAGCTTAAGAGACGGGGACACTGAAGCTTTCTTT
NA	NA	TRBJ1-1	TRBV30	CAWSLNGNTEAFF	TGTGCCTGGAGTCTCAACGGGAACACTGAAGCTTTCTTT